The 13 T cell receptor beta chains presented below share a single source sample, sequenced in a study of OX40 agonist ivuxolimab in advanced cancers. Using immunoSEQ multiplex PCR, the repertoire was profiled, and TCRdb retains in-frame clones only, with some absent. The repertoire holds 35,000 to 45,000 clones, with around 87% as singletons. Sequenced material: CD4+ or CD8+ T cells sorted from blood, taken in a trial of the OX40 agonist ivuxolimab. Source of these receptors: an adult with an advanced solid tumor such as melanoma, head and neck, liver or kidney cancer.

The chain carries TRBV10-2 and TRBJ2-2; TRBD2 aligns across 9 bases. Germline V lookup: CDR1 WSHSY, CDR2 SAAADI. This CDR3 contains 15 residues. V shed 10 bases, J shed 3 bases, and the junction held 9 bases outside the gene matches. CDR3 DNA: TGCGCCACCCAGACCGGGACTAGCTACACCGGGGAGCTGTTTTTT. It codes for CATQTGTSYTGELFF.

The chain is built from TRBV7-2 and TRBJ2-5; 8 positions match TRBD1. The V gene end was trimmed by 10 bases and the J gene end by 4 bases; junction bases not matched to a gene: 2. Looked up from germline, CDR1 is SGHTA and CDR2 is FQGNSA. The CDR3 contains 11 residues. DNA of the CDR3: TGTGCCACCGACAGGGGAGAGACCCAGTACTTC. Translation: CATDRGETQYF.

This clone showed up just once. This chain connects TRBV23-1 to TRBJ1-1; the D gene is possibly TRBD1 (5 bases). TRBV23-1 is classed as an ORF, of uncertain function. Trimming cost V 2 bases and J 0 bases, with 13 bases left between them. The CDR3 extends over 16 amino acids. CDR3 nucleotides: TGCGCCAGCAGTCAACCGGGACGGGGGATGAACACTGAAGCTTTCTTT. Its translation is CASSQPGRGMNTEAFF.

The gene calls are TRBV5-8 and TRBJ1-1, with 9 bases matching TRBD1. Per the germline V gene, CDR1 is SGHTS and CDR2 is YDEGEE. Trimming took 5 bases from V and 5 from J; bases not matched to a gene: 10. This CDR3 has 15 residues. The CDR3 is CASRPGQGPITEAFF. Here the CDR3 DNA reads TGTGCCAGCAGACCTGGACAGGGGCCGATTACTGAAGCTTTCTTT.

The CDR3 protein is CASSMAYQPQHF. CDR3 in DNA: TGTGCCAGTAGTATGGCGTATCAGCCCCAGCATTTT. The chain recombines TRBV19 with TRBJ1-5; D remains unclear. Trimming stripped 3 bases from V and 5 bases from J, with 5 bases between. The CDR3 consists of 12 residues. Germline V gene data show CDR1 as LNHDA and CDR2 as SQIVND (reference sequence).

The genes are TRBV6-5 and TRBJ2-5; TRBD1 is a possible D gene (6 bases). V was trimmed by 0 bases and J by 5 bases, leaving 13 bases between them. The CDR3 spans 15 residues. Germline CDR1 MNHEY, CDR2 SVGAGI. Here the CDR3 reads CASSYSSGVGETQYF. CDR3 in DNA: TGTGCCAGCAGTTACTCCTCAGGGGTCGGGGAGACCCAGTACTTC.

The rearrangement uses TRBV6-5 and TRBJ1-1, with D unresolved. V was cut by 0 bases and J by 1 base, with 6 bases left in between. The V gene's germline CDR1 is MNHEY and CDR2 SVGAGI. This CDR3 region has 14 residues. The CDR3 nucleotides are TGTGCCAGCAGTTACTCGGCCGGGAACACTGAAGCTTTCTTT. Its translation: CASSYSAGNTEAFF.

The V call is TRBV6-5, the J call TRBJ1-1; 7 nucleotides align to TRBD1. The CDR3 length is 16 residues. J gave up 3 bases and V 1 base, and 8 bases lay outside the gene matches. In germline, CDR1 is MNHEY, CDR2 SVGAGI. This chain's CDR3 is CASSYLDQGGYTEAFF. CDR3 coding DNA: TGTGCCAGCAGTTACTTGGATCAAGGGGGCTACACTGAAGCTTTCTTT.

The CDR3 spells CASRGEATNEKLFF. Written as DNA, the CDR3 is TGTGCCAGCAGAGGGGAGGCAACTAATGAAAAACTGTTTTTT. The chain carries TRBV6-1 and TRBJ1-4; tentative D call: TRBD1 (5 bases). V lost 6 bases to trimming and J lost 0 bases, with 8 bases between them. The CDR3 is 14 amino acids. CDR1 and CDR2 (germline): MNHNS, SASEGT.

DNA of the CDR3: TGTGCCAGCAGTCGCAAAGCCCCTTCACTAGCGGGACCCTACGAGCAGTACTTC. Translating gives CASSRKAPSLAGPYEQYF. This chain connects TRBV27 to TRBJ2-7; 10 bases map to TRBD2. The V segment lost 5 bases and the J segment 2 bases; nucleotides outside the gene matches: 15. The CDR3 covers 18 residues. Germline CDR1 reads MNHEY; CDR2 reads SMNVEV (reference sequence).

The chain uses TRBV5-6 and TRBJ1-2; 12 positions match TRBD1. This CDR3 comprises 17 residues. Germline V CDR1 and CDR2: SGHDT, YYEEEE. The J segment lost 7 bases and the V segment lost 4 bases, leaving 14 bases of the junction unmatched. Here the CDR3 reads CASSQPLRDRGLGGYTF. The CDR3 nucleotides read TGTGCCAGCAGCCAACCACTCCGGGACAGGGGGCTGGGTGGCTACACCTTC.

The CDR3 nucleotides are TGTGCCAGCAGTTCTGGGACTAGCGGAAACCCAGATACGCAGTATTTT. It yields the protein CASSSGTSGNPDTQYF. The J gene is TRBJ2-3, the V gene TRBV28; 11 nucleotides agree with TRBD2. J lost 4 bases, V lost 4 bases, and 7 bases had no gene match. Germline V gives CDR1 MDHEN, CDR2 SYDVKM. The CDR3 spans 16 residues.

The chain has TRBV7-8 and TRBJ2-5, with D possibly matching TRBD2 (6 bases). This CDR3 comprises 15 residues. V was pared by 2 bases and J by 4 bases, with 14 bases between. Germline CDR1 is SGHVS and CDR2 is FQNEAQ. The CDR3 is CASSLRGGRGETQYF. In nucleotides, the CDR3 is TGTGCCAGCAGCTTACGTGGAGGGCGGGGAGAGACCCAGTACTTC.